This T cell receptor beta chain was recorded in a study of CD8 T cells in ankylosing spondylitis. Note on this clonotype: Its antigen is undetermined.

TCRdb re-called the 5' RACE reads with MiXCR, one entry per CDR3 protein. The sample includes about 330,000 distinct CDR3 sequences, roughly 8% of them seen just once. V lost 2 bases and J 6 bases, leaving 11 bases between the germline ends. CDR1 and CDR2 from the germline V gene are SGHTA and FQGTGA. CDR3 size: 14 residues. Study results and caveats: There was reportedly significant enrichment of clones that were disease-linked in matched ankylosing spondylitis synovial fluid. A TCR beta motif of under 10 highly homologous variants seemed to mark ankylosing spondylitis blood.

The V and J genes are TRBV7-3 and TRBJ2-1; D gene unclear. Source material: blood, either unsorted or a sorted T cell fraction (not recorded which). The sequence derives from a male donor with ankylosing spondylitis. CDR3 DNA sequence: TGTGCCAGCAGCTTACAGCCAGCAATCAATGAGCAGTTCTTC. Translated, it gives CASSLQPAINEQFF.